These T cell receptor beta chains were read from a single sample in a study of neurological immune-mediated disorders. TCRdb analysed the 5' RACE reads with MiXCR anew, one entry per CDR3 protein. The repertoire consists of about 50,000 distinct CDR3 sequences, with approximately 3.3% occurring once and the leading ten covering under 6%. What was sequenced was PBMCs. The receptors derive from a man aged 35 to 55 with multiple sclerosis. Both conserved end residues are part of each CDR3. Fields, in order: V gene, J gene, clone size, CDR3 length, D gene, CDR3 protein, CDR3 DNA. D genes are given only for firm matches. Expanded clones are given a class, and other clones once, few, many or no size at all.

v_gene: TRBV5-6
j_gene: TRBJ2-3
abundance: many
len: 16
d_gene: NA
CDR3aa: CASSLAKRGLGDTQYF
CDR3nt: TGTGCCAGCAGCTTGGCTAAGAGGGGGTTGGGAGATACGCAGTATTTT

v_gene: TRBV12-3/TRBV12-4
j_gene: TRBJ2-7
abundance: many
len: 13
d_gene: NA
CDR3aa: CASSSSGLREQYF
CDR3nt: TGTGCCAGCAGTTCCAGTGGGCTGAGAGAGCAGTACTTC

v_gene: TRBV2
j_gene: TRBJ2-3
abundance: many
len: 14
d_gene: TRBD2
CDR3aa: CASTPSGGSDTQYF
CDR3nt: TGTGCCAGCACTCCTAGCGGGGGGTCAGATACGCAGTATTTT

v_gene: TRBV20-1
j_gene: TRBJ1-2
abundance: many
len: 13
d_gene: NA
CDR3aa: CSASWGGTYGYTF
CDR3nt: TGCAGTGCGAGCTGGGGGGGCACCTATGGCTACACCTTC

v_gene: TRBV12-3/TRBV12-4
j_gene: TRBJ2-2
abundance: many
len: 14
d_gene: NA
CDR3aa: CASSPDRNAGELFF
CDR3nt: TGTGCCAGCAGCCCTGACAGAAATGCCGGGGAGCTGTTTTTT

v_gene: TRBV7-3
j_gene: TRBJ2-2
abundance: many
len: 15
d_gene: NA
CDR3aa: CASSLSDSNTGELFF
CDR3nt: TGTGCCAGCAGTCTTTCGGACTCGAACACCGGGGAGCTGTTTTTT

v_gene: TRBV6-5
j_gene: TRBJ2-7
abundance: many
len: 19
d_gene: TRBD2
CDR3aa: CASSYSGPLAGGRSYEQYF
CDR3nt: TGTGCCAGCAGTTACTCAGGCCCTCTAGCGGGGGGGCGTTCCTACGAGCAGTACTTC

v_gene: TRBV7-9
j_gene: TRBJ1-5
abundance: many
len: 12
d_gene: NA
CDR3aa: CASSLTNQPQHF
CDR3nt: TGTGCCAGCAGCCTAACCAATCAGCCCCAGCATTTT

v_gene: TRBV24-1
j_gene: TRBJ2-1
abundance: many
len: 15
d_gene: NA
CDR3aa: CATSVSEGPDNEQFF
CDR3nt: TGTGCCACCAGTGTATCGGAGGGCCCCGACAATGAGCAGTTCTTC

v_gene: TRBV9
j_gene: TRBJ2-2
abundance: many
len: 18
d_gene: TRBD2
CDR3aa: CASSVAPGGGAYTGELFF
CDR3nt: TGTGCCAGCAGCGTAGCCCCAGGCGGGGGGGCGTACACCGGGGAGCTGTTTTTT

v_gene: TRBV18
j_gene: TRBJ2-3
abundance: few
len: 14
d_gene: TRBD1
CDR3aa: CASSLDRGTDTQYF
CDR3nt: TGTGCCAGCTCCCTAGACAGGGGCACAGATACGCAGTATTTT

v_gene: TRBV5-1
j_gene: TRBJ1-4
abundance: many
len: 15
d_gene: NA
CDR3aa: CASTTGRGTNEKLFF
CDR3nt: TGCGCCAGTACAACAGGGAGGGGAACTAATGAAAAACTGTTTTTT

v_gene: TRBV20-1
j_gene: TRBJ2-5
abundance: many
len: 15
d_gene: NA
CDR3aa: CSARDGGAPGETQYF
CDR3nt: TGCAGTGCTAGAGATGGAGGGGCCCCGGGAGAGACCCAGTACTTC

v_gene: TRBV5-1
j_gene: TRBJ2-7
abundance: many
len: 14
d_gene: TRBD1
CDR3aa: CASSSGTGLYEQYF
CDR3nt: TGCGCCAGCAGCTCAGGGACAGGGTTATACGAGCAGTACTTC

v_gene: TRBV7-3
j_gene: TRBJ2-3
abundance: many
len: 16
d_gene: TRBD2
CDR3aa: CASSLTGGGYTDTQYF
CDR3nt: TGTGCCAGCAGCTTAACAGGCGGGGGGTACACAGATACGCAGTATTTT

v_gene: TRBV21-1
j_gene: TRBJ2-6
abundance: many
len: 18
d_gene: NA
CDR3aa: CASSKARGRHSGANVLTF
CDR3nt: TGTGCCAGCAGCAAAGCGCGGGGACGGCACTCTGGGGCCAACGTCCTGACTTTC

v_gene: TRBV5-1
j_gene: TRBJ2-1
abundance: many
len: 14
d_gene: TRBD1
CDR3aa: CASSSGQGWNEQFF
CDR3nt: TGCGCCAGCAGCTCAGGACAGGGTTGGAATGAGCAGTTCTTC

v_gene: TRBV5-6
j_gene: TRBJ2-2
abundance: many
len: 15
d_gene: NA
CDR3aa: CASSRSSGWPGELFF
CDR3nt: TGTGCCAGCAGCCGATCCTCGGGGTGGCCCGGGGAGCTGTTTTTT

v_gene: TRBV5-1
j_gene: TRBJ2-7
abundance: many
len: 16
d_gene: NA
CDR3aa: CASSPVMDRSSYEQYF
CDR3nt: TGCGCCAGCAGCCCCGTAATGGACAGAAGCTCCTACGAGCAGTACTTC

v_gene: TRBV20-1
j_gene: TRBJ2-7
abundance: NA
len: 12
d_gene: NA
CDR3aa: CSARIDVYEQYF
CDR3nt: TGCAGTGCTAGAATAGATGTATACGAGCAGTACTTC

v_gene: TRBV5-6
j_gene: TRBJ2-3
abundance: many
len: 16
d_gene: TRBD2
CDR3aa: CASSLSLAGGADTQYF
CDR3nt: TGTGCCAGCAGCTTGTCGCTAGCGGGCGGGGCAGATACGCAGTATTTT

v_gene: TRBV2
j_gene: TRBJ1-5
abundance: many
len: 15
d_gene: TRBD1
CDR3aa: CASSGQGRGNQPQHF
CDR3nt: TGTGCCAGCAGTGGACAGGGGAGAGGGAATCAGCCCCAGCATTTT